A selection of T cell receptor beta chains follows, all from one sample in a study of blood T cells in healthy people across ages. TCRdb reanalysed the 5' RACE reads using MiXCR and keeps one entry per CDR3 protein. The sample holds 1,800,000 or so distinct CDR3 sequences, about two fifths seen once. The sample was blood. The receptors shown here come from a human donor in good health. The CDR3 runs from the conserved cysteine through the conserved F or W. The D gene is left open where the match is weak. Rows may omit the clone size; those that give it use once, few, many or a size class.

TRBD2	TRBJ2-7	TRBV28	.	TGTGCCAGCAGTGTTTCGGCTAGCGGGTACGAGCAGTACTTC	CASSVSASGYEQYF
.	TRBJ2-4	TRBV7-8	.	TGTGCCAGCAGCCCGTTAACTAGCTCCCAGAACATTCAGTACTTC	CASSPLTSSQNIQYF
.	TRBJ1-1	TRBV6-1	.	TGTGCCAGCAGTGATCCCGCCAGCACGAACACTGAAGCTTTCTTT	CASSDPASTNTEAFF
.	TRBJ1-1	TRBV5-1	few	TGCGCCAGCAGCTTGATGCTTCAGGGGATGAACACTGAAGCTTTCTTT	CASSLMLQGMNTEAFF
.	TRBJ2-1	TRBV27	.	TGTGCCAGCAGTTTCGGAGGAGGGTATGGGGATGAGCAGTTCTTC	CASSFGGGYGDEQFF
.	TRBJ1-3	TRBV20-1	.	TGCAGTGTTCAGAGGCAGGAAGCTGGAAACACCATATATTTT	CSVQRQEAGNTIYF
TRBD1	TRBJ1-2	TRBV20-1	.	TGCAGTGCTAGAGAGGAAAGGGGGCCGGATTATGGCTACGCCTTC	CSAREERGPDYGYAF
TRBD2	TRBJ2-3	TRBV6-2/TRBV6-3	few	TGTGCCAGCAGCTTCCGGCTAGCGGGGGCCCCTAGCACAGATACGCAGTATTTT	CASSFRLAGAPSTDTQYF
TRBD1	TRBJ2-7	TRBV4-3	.	TGCGCCAGCAGCGCCGGGACAGTCGGCTACGAGCAGTACTTC	CASSAGTVGYEQYF
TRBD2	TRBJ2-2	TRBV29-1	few	TGCAGCGTTCACCTAGCGGGGTATTACAACACCGGGGAGCTGTTTTTT	CSVHLAGYYNTGELFF
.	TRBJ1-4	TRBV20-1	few	TGCAGTGCTAGTACGGGGATCAGTGAAAAACTGTTTTTT	CSASTGISEKLFF
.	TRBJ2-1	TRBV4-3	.	TGCGCCAGCAGCCATACCGAGGGCAATGAGCAGTTCTTC	CASSHTEGNEQFF
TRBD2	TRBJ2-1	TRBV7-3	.	TGTGCCAGCAGCTTAAATAGTATTGGGGGGGGAAATGAGCAGTTCTTC	CASSLNSIGGGNEQFF
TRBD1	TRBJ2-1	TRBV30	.	TGTGCCTGGAGTGCCCGGGCAGGGGGCTGGGAGCAGTTCTTC	CAWSARAGGWEQFF
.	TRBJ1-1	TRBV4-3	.	TGCGCCAGCAGCCAATTGGTGGGGACCTACACTGAAGCTTTCTTT	CASSQLVGTYTEAFF
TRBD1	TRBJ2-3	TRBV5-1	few	TGCGCCAGCAGCTCCTGGACAGGCGGCACAGATACGCAGTATTTT	CASSSWTGGTDTQYF
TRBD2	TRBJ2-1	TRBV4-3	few	TGCGCCAGCAGCCAAGATCTTAGCGGGGGTACCGATGAGCAGTTCTTC	CASSQDLSGGTDEQFF
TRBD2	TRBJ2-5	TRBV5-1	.	TGCGCCAGCAATCAGCGGGGGGCACAAGAGACCCAGTACTTC	CASNQRGAQETQYF
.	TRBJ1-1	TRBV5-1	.	TGCGCCAGCACCTTGGCTTCGCTAAACACTGAAGCTTTCTTT	CASTLASLNTEAFF
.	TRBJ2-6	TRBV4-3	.	TGCGCCAGCAGCCAGAGGCGGGGGGCCAACGTCCTGACTTTC	CASSQRRGANVLTF
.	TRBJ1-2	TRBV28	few	TGTGCCAGCAGTTTATTGTTCAAGGGGCGGATCAATGGCTACACCTTC	CASSLLFKGRINGYTF
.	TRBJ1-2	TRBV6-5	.	TGTGCCAGCAACGACCGGGAGCGTAGTGGCTACACCTTC	CASNDRERSGYTF
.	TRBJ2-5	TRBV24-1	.	TGTGCCACCAGCTCCGGGACTCGTCAAGAGACCCAGTACTTC	CATSSGTRQETQYF
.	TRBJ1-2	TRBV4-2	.	TGTGCCAGCAGCCAAGATCCAGGACCACCTTATGGCTACACCTTC	CASSQDPGPPYGYTF
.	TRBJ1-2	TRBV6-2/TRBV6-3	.	TGTGCCAGCAGTCCTATCCAGGAAGGGCACTATGGCTACACCTTC	CASSPIQEGHYGYTF
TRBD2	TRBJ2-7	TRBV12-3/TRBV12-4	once	TGTGCCAGCAGTTTAGAAGTTAGCGGGGGGTTCTCCTACGAGCAGTACTTC	CASSLEVSGGFSYEQYF
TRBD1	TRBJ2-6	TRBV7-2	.	TGTGCCAGCAGCCGGACGTCAGGGGGCTTAATCTCTGGGGCCAACGTCCTGACTTTC	CASSRTSGGLISGANVLTF
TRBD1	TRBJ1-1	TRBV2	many	TGTGCCAGCACCTCGGACAGGGCCCGGGGGAACACTGAAGCTTTCTTT	CASTSDRARGNTEAFF
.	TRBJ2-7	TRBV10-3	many	TGTGCCATCAGTGACTACTCCTACGAGCAGTACTTC	CAISDYSYEQYF
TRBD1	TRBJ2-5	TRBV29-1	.	TGCAGCGTTGGTGGATACAGGGGCGGTGGTCAAGAGACCCAGTACTTC	CSVGGYRGGGQETQYF
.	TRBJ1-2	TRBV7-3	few	TGTGCCAGCAGCTTAACGCGAACACAGATCTATGGCTACACCTTC	CASSLTRTQIYGYTF
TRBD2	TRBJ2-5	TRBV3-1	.	TGTGCCAGCAGCCAAGGGACTAGCTCTTTTGGGATCGGTGAGACCCAGTACTTC	CASSQGTSSFGIGETQYF
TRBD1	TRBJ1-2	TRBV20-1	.	TGCAGTGCTAGCAGGGACAGCTATAACCATGGCTACACCTTC	CSASRDSYNHGYTF
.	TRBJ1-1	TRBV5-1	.	TGCGCCAGCAGCCGGACACAGGGAGGGTTAGGAGCTGAGGCTTTCTTT	CASSRTQGGLGAEAFF
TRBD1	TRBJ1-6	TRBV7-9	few	TGTGCCAGCAGCTTAGAAGTAGGGGGCCTAGATTCACCCCTCCACTTT	CASSLEVGGLDSPLHF
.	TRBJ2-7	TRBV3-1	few	TGTGCCAGCAGCCAGACCCCCTGGTCACACGAGCAGTACTTC	CASSQTPWSHEQYF
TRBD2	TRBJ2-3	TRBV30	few	TGTGCCTTAAGCGGGGGGGTTACAGATACGCAGTATTTT	CALSGGVTDTQYF
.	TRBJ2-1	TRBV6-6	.	TGTGCCAGCAGACCTACCGAAGGGAACGAACAGTTCTTC	CASRPTEGNEQFF
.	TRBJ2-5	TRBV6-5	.	TGTGCCAGCAGTTACGCGACAAGAGGAGTGGAGACCCAGTACTTC	CASSYATRGVETQYF
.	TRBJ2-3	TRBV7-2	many	TGTGCCAGTAGCTTAGCCGCCGGGGGTAACACAGATACGCAGTATTTT	CASSLAAGGNTDTQYF
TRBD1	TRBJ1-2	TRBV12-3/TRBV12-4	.	TGTACCAGCATTTCTACGGACAGGACTCTTAACTATGGCTACACCTTC	CTSISTDRTLNYGYTF
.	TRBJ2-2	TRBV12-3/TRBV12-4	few	TGTGCCAGCAGTTTAGGTCCAGTAGGGTTTGCCGGGGAGCTGTTTTTT	CASSLGPVGFAGELFF
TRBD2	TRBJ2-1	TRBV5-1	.	TGCGCCAGCAGCTTGCGCGGGAGGCCTGAGCAGTTCTTC	CASSLRGRPEQFF
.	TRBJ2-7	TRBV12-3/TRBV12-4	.	TGTGCCAGCAGTTTTCTGAAGGGATACGAGCAGTACTTC	CASSFLKGYEQYF
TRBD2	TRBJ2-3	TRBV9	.	TGTGCCAGCAGCGGTAGCGGGGGGCCGCCCAGCACAGATACGCAGTATTTT	CASSGSGGPPSTDTQYF